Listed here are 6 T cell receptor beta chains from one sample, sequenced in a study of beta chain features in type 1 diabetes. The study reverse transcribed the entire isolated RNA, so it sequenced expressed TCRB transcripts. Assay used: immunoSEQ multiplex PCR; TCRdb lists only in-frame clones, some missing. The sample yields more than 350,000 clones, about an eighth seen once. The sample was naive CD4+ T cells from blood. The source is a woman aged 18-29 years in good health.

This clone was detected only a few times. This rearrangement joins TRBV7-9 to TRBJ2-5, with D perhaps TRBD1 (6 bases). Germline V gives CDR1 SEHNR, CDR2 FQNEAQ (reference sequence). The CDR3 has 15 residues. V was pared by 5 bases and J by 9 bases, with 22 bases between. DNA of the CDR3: TGTGCCAGCAGCGACCGGGACACAGCTAGTTGGGCCCAGTACTTC. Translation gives CASSDRDTASWAQYF.

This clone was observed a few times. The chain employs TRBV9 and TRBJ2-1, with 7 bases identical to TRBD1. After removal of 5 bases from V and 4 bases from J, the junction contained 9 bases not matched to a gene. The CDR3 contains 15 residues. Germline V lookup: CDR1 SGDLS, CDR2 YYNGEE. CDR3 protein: CASSQRGQTYNEQFF. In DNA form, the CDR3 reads TGTGCCAGCAGTCAGAGGGGACAGACTTACAATGAGCAGTTCTTC.

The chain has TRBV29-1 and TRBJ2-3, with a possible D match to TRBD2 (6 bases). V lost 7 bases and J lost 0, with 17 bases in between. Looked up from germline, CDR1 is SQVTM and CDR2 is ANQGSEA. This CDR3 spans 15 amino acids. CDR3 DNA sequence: TGCAGCGGGTCCCGGGGGACCACTAGCACAGATACGCAGTATTTT. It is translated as CSGSRGTTSTDTQYF.

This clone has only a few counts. The chain's CDR3 is CAMGQGGDTQYF. The CDR3 DNA is TGTGCCATGGGGCAGGGCGGAGATACGCAGTATTTT. The chain employs TRBV10-3 and TRBJ2-3; a weak D match, TRBD1 (5 bases). Trimming removed 9 bases at V and 5 bases at J, with 12 bases between. The CDR3 contains 12 residues. CDR1 and CDR2 (germline): ENHRY, SYGVKD.

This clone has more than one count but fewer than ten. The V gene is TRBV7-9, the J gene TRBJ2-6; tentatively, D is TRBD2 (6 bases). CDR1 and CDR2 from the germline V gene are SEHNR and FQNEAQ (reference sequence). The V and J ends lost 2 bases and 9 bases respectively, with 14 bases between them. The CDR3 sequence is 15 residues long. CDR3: CASSLWRDSGNVLTF. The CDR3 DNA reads TGTGCCAGCAGCTTATGGAGGGATTCGGGCAACGTCCTGACTTTC. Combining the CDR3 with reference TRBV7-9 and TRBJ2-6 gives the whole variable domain DTGVSQNPRHKITKRGQNVTFRCDPISEHNRLYWYRQTLGQGPEFLTYFQNEAQLEKSRLLSDRFSAERPKGSFSTLEIQRTEQGDSAMYLCASSLWRDSGNVLTFGAGSRLTVL.

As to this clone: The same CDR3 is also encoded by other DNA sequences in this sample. Written as DNA, the CDR3 is TGTGCCAGCAGCTTGGGGGGTCGAGAGACCCAGTACTTC. The encoded protein is CASSLGGRETQYF. V gene TRBV7-2 combines with J gene TRBJ2-5; possible D gene TRBD2, 6 bases. V gave up 3 bases and J gave up 4 bases, with 9 bases separating them. CDR1 is SGHTA, CDR2 FQGNSA, per germline. CDR3 length: 13 residues.